These T cell receptor beta chains were read from a single sample in a study of T cell responses to AZD1222 COVID-19 vaccine. Profiling relied on immunoSEQ multiplex PCR, and the TCRdb table lists in-frame clones only, not all of them. The profile shows roughly 150,000 clones, about 83% of them singletons. Sequencing used peripheral blood, obtained 28 days after the second AZD1222 dose. Every receptor here comes from an adult who received the AZD1222 COVID-19 vaccine. The CDR3 runs from the conserved cysteine through the conserved F or W. Fields, in order: CDR3 DNA, CDR3 protein, clone size, D gene, J gene, V gene. The D gene is left open where the match is weak. Expanded clones are given a class, and other clones once, few, many or no size at all.

CDR3 DNA: TGTGCCAGCATCCCGGGGGGCTCTGGAAACACCATATATTTT; CDR3 protein: CASIPGGSGNTIYF; clone size: .; D gene: .; J gene: TRBJ1-3; V gene: TRBV6-5
CDR3 DNA: TGTGCCAGCAGCGTAGCGCTAATAGGACAGGGATACAATGAGCAGTTCTTC; CDR3 protein: CASSVALIGQGYNEQFF; clone size: .; D gene: TRBD1; J gene: TRBJ2-1; V gene: TRBV9
CDR3 DNA: TGTGCCACACGTAAGGGTTTCTCTGGAAACACCATATATTTT; CDR3 protein: CATRKGFSGNTIYF; clone size: .; D gene: .; J gene: TRBJ1-3; V gene: TRBV19
CDR3 DNA: TGTGCCTGGAGTGTGCCGGGGGGGGGCGGCCAGCCCCAGCATTTT; CDR3 protein: CAWSVPGGGGQPQHF; clone size: .; D gene: .; J gene: TRBJ1-5; V gene: TRBV30
CDR3 DNA: TGTGCCAGTAGTTTGGCCAGGGGGGGCACAGATACGCAGTATTTT; CDR3 protein: CASSLARGGTDTQYF; clone size: .; D gene: .; J gene: TRBJ2-3; V gene: TRBV19
CDR3 DNA: TGTGCCAGTAGTATAGCGGGGAGTGAGCAGTTCTTC; CDR3 protein: CASSIAGSEQFF; clone size: .; D gene: .; J gene: TRBJ2-1; V gene: TRBV19
CDR3 DNA: TGTGCCAGCAGCTTGGAAGGGGTCCATGGCTACACCTTC; CDR3 protein: CASSLEGVHGYTF; clone size: .; D gene: .; J gene: TRBJ1-2; V gene: TRBV7-9
CDR3 DNA: TGTGCCAGCAGTGAAGGACTATTTAATAGTATGAACACTGAAGCTTTCTTT; CDR3 protein: CASSEGLFNSMNTEAFF; clone size: .; D gene: .; J gene: TRBJ1-1; V gene: TRBV6-1
CDR3 DNA: TGTGCCAGCAGTTTATTTGGGGTACTGGCGAATTCACCCCTCCACTTT; CDR3 protein: CASSLFGVLANSPLHF; clone size: .; D gene: .; J gene: TRBJ1-6; V gene: TRBV27
CDR3 DNA: TGCAGCGTCAGGACAGTTTACGAGCAGTACTTC; CDR3 protein: CSVRTVYEQYF; clone size: .; D gene: .; J gene: TRBJ2-7; V gene: TRBV29-1
CDR3 DNA: TGTGCCAGCAGTTTCGATGGGGGCTACACCTTC; CDR3 protein: CASSFDGGYTF; clone size: .; D gene: .; J gene: TRBJ1-2; V gene: TRBV12-3/TRBV12-4
CDR3 DNA: TGTGCCAGCAGCCAAGTAAAAATTGGGGCGAAACAGGTTGAAGCTTTCTTT; CDR3 protein: CASSQVKIGAKQVEAFF; clone size: few; D gene: .; J gene: TRBJ1-1; V gene: TRBV4-2
CDR3 DNA: TGTGCCAGCAGGCCCGGACTAACGGGGGAAAAACTGTTTTTT; CDR3 protein: CASRPGLTGEKLFF; clone size: .; D gene: .; J gene: TRBJ1-4; V gene: TRBV6-5
CDR3 DNA: TGTGCCAGCAGTGAAGGGACAGGGGGCTATGGCTACACCTTC; CDR3 protein: CASSEGTGGYGYTF; clone size: .; D gene: TRBD1; J gene: TRBJ1-2; V gene: TRBV2
CDR3 DNA: TGTGCCAGCAGTTTTCTGCCGAGGGGTGGGAGGGAACAAGAGACCCAGTACTTC; CDR3 protein: CASSFLPRGGREQETQYF; clone size: .; D gene: TRBD2; J gene: TRBJ2-5; V gene: TRBV27
CDR3 DNA: TGTGCCAGCAGCACACAGGGGACTACCTACGAGCAGTACTTC; CDR3 protein: CASSTQGTTYEQYF; clone size: .; D gene: .; J gene: TRBJ2-7; V gene: TRBV5-5
CDR3 DNA: TGTGCCAGCAGCTTGGATCCGGACAGCTACTATGGCTACACCTTC; CDR3 protein: CASSLDPDSYYGYTF; clone size: .; D gene: .; J gene: TRBJ1-2; V gene: TRBV5-6
CDR3 DNA: TGTGCCAGTAACCAAAAGAACACTGAAGCTTTCTTT; CDR3 protein: CASNQKNTEAFF; clone size: .; D gene: .; J gene: TRBJ1-1; V gene: TRBV19
CDR3 DNA: TGTGCCAGCAGTTCGCGCCTGGGGCTAGCGGGCCCAAGCTCCTACGAGCAGTACTTC; CDR3 protein: CASSSRLGLAGPSSYEQYF; clone size: .; D gene: TRBD2; J gene: TRBJ2-7; V gene: TRBV6-2/TRBV6-3
CDR3 DNA: TGTGCCAGCAGCACGGGAAGGTACGATGAAAAACTGTTTTTT; CDR3 protein: CASSTGRYDEKLFF; clone size: few; D gene: .; J gene: TRBJ1-4; V gene: TRBV2